The rows below give T cell receptor beta chains drawn from one sample of a study of shared clonotypes between healthy human individuals. Measured with immunoSEQ multiplex PCR; TCRdb has only the in-frame clones, and not every one. The profile covers 550,000 to 700,000 clones, with more than 70% appearing a single time and 1.5% to 2% taken by the ten largest. The sequencing sample was made of memory CD4+ T cells sorted from blood. These receptors all stem from a woman aged 25-40 years in good health. CDR3s include the opening cysteine and the closing phenylalanine or tryptophan. The D gene is left open where the match is weak. Size tells how often a clone was seen (once, few, many) or the class of an expanded clone, and some rows leave it out.

abundance	v_gene	j_gene	d_gene	CDR3nt	CDR3aa
-	TRBV5-1	TRBJ2-2	TRBD1	TGCGCCAGCAAGGACAGGGTTGGCACCGGGGAGCTGTTTTTT	CASKDRVGTGELFF
-	TRBV19	TRBJ2-3	-	TGTGCCAGTAGTGTGGACCACAGCACAGATACGCAGTATTTT	CASSVDHSTDTQYF
-	TRBV5-1	TRBJ1-1	TRBD1	TGCGCCAGCAGCTGGTCGGACAGGTTGAACACTGAAGCTTTCTTT	CASSWSDRLNTEAFF
-	TRBV19	TRBJ2-1	TRBD2	TGTGCCACCTCGACTAGCGGCTACAATGAGCAGTTCTTC	CATSTSGYNEQFF
-	TRBV19	TRBJ2-1	-	TGTGCCAGTAGTTCGTCCAGCCATTCCTACAATGAGCAGTTCTTC	CASSSSSHSYNEQFF
-	TRBV19	TRBJ2-3	-	TGTGCCAGTAGGAGCGACCCCGGCACAGATACGCAGTATTTT	CASRSDPGTDTQYF
once	TRBV7-9	TRBJ1-1	-	TGTGCCAGCAGCTTGCTTGACACTGAAGCTTTCTTT	CASSLLDTEAFF
-	TRBV29-1	TRBJ1-2	TRBD1	TGCAGCGTCGGGACAGGGACCTATGGCTACACCTTC	CSVGTGTYGYTF
-	TRBV6-5	TRBJ2-2	-	TGTGCCAGCAGTTTCGGGACCGGGGCCACCGGGGAGCTGTTTTTT	CASSFGTGATGELFF
-	TRBV19	TRBJ2-1	-	TGTGCCAGTACCGAGAGCAGCTACAATGAGCAGTTCTTC	CASTESSYNEQFF
-	TRBV29-1	TRBJ2-7	-	TGCAGCGTTGATAGTGACAGAGCCTACGAGCAGTACTTC	CSVDSDRAYEQYF
-	TRBV7-9	TRBJ2-5	-	TGTGCCAGCAGCCCACGGACCGTACAAGAGACCCAGTACTTC	CASSPRTVQETQYF
once	TRBV6-4	TRBJ2-7	-	TGTGCCAGCACCAAACCGGGCGAGCAGTACTTC	CASTKPGEQYF
-	TRBV6-5	TRBJ1-2	-	TGTGCCAGCAGTAGCTGGTCTAGGGGCGATGGCTACACCTTC	CASSSWSRGDGYTF
-	TRBV15	TRBJ2-5	-	TGTGCCACCAGCAGAGACGCCACACGGGAGACCCAGTACTTC	CATSRDATRETQYF
-	TRBV6-4	TRBJ2-2	TRBD2	TGTGCCAGCACCCCCGAAGCGGGAACCGGGGAGCTGTTTTTT	CASTPEAGTGELFF
-	TRBV28	TRBJ2-7	-	TGTGCCAGCAAAAGGCACGGCCCCTACGAGCAGTACTTC	CASKRHGPYEQYF
-	TRBV7-9	TRBJ2-2	-	TGTGCCAGCAGCTTAAGCCCCGGGGAGCTGTTTTTT	CASSLSPGELFF
-	TRBV7-9	TRBJ1-1	-	TGTGCCAGCAGCTTAGGGACTGAAGCTTTCTTT	CASSLGTEAFF
-	TRBV28	TRBJ1-6	TRBD1	TGTGCCAGCAGTTTATTATCGTCGGACAGGCCAAATTCACCCCTCCACTTT	CASSLLSSDRPNSPLHF
-	TRBV5-1	TRBJ2-7	-	TGCGCCAGCAGCTTGGCGACTAATTACAACGAGCAGTACTTC	CASSLATNYNEQYF
-	TRBV19	TRBJ1-2	TRBD1	TGTGCCAGTACTGCAGGGGGGAATAACTATGGCTACACCTTC	CASTAGGNNYGYTF
once	TRBV5-1	TRBJ1-2	-	TGCGCCAGCAGCTTGGACGGTGCGGGGTATTATGGCTACACCTTC	CASSLDGAGYYGYTF
-	TRBV19	TRBJ2-3	TRBD2	TGTGCCCGCAAACCCGGGACTAGAGATAGCACAGATACGCAGTATTTT	CARKPGTRDSTDTQYF
once	TRBV9	TRBJ2-2	TRBD2	TGTGCCAGCAGCGTAGTTACTAGCGGCACCGGGGAGCTGTTTTTT	CASSVVTSGTGELFF
-	TRBV28	TRBJ1-2	-	TGTGCCAGCAGTCGGGGACCGAACTATGGCTACACCTTC	CASSRGPNYGYTF
-	TRBV27	TRBJ1-5	-	TGTGCCAGCAGTTTATTTTCGGACGGTGATCAGCCCCAGCATTTT	CASSLFSDGDQPQHF
-	TRBV29-1	TRBJ2-6	-	TGCAGCGTTGCAAGGGGGACTGGGGCCAACGTCCTGACTTTC	CSVARGTGANVLTF
-	TRBV28	TRBJ2-5	-	TGTGCCAGCAGTTTATATCAGGGGCGGTGGGAGACCCAGTACTTC	CASSLYQGRWETQYF